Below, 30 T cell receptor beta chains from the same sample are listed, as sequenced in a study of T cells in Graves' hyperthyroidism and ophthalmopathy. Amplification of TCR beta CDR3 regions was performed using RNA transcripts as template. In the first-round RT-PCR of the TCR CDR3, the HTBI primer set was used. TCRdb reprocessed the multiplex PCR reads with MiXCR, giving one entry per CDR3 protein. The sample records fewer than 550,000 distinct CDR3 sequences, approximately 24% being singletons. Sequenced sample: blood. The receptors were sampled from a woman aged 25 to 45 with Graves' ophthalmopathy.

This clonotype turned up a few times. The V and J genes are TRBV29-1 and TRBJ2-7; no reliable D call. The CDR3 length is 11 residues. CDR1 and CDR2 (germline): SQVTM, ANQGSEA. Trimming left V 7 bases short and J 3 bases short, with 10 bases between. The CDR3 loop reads CSAWTSYEQYF. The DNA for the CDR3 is TGCAGCGCATGGACGAGCTACGAGCAGTACTTC.

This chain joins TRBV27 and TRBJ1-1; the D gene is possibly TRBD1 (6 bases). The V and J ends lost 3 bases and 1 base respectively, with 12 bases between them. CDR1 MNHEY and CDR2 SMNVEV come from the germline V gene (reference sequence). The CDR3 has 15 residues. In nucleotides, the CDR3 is TGTGCCAGCAGTTTCCTGGACAGACAGAACACTGAAGCTTTCTTT. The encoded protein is CASSFLDRQNTEAFF.

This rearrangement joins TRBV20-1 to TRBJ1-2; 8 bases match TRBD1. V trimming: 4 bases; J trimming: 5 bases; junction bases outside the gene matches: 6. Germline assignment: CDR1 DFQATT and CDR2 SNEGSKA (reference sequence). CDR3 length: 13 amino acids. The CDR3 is CSAIQGGLYGYTF. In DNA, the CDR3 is TGCAGTGCTATACAGGGGGGACTGTATGGCTACACCTTC.

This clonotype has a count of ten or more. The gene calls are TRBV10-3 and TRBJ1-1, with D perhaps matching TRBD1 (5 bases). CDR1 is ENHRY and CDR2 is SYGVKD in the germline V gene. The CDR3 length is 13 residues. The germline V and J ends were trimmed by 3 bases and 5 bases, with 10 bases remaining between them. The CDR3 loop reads CAISESGTTEAFF. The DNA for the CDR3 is TGTGCCATCAGTGAATCAGGGACGACTGAAGCTTTCTTT.

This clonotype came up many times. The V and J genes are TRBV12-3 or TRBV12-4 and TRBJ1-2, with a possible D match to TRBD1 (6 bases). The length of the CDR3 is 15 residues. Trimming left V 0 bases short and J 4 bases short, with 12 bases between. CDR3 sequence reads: CASSLAGGGGYGYTF. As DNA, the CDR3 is TGTGCCAGCAGTTTAGCCGGGGGCGGGGGCTATGGCTACACCTTC.

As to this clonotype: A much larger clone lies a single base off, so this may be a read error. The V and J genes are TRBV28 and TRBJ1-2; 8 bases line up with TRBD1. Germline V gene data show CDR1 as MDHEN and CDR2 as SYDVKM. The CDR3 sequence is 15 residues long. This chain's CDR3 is CASSLSARGLYDYTF. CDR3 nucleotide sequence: TGTGCCAGCAGTTTATCGGCCAGGGGGCTGTATGACTACACCTTC.

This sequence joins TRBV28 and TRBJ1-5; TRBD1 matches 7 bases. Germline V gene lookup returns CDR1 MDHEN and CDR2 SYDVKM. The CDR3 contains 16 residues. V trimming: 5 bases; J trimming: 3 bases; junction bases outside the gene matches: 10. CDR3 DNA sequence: TGTGCCAGCAGTCCGACAGGGTCACTACCCAATCAGCCCCAGCATTTT. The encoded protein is CASSPTGSLPNQPQHF.

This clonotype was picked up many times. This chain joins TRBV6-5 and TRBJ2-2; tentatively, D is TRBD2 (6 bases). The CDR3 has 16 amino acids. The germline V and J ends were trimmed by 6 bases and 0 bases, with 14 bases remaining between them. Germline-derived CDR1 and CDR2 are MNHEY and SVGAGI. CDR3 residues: CASSLTRRPNTGELFF. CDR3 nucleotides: TGTGCCAGCAGCTTGACTAGGAGGCCGAACACCGGGGAGCTGTTTTTT.

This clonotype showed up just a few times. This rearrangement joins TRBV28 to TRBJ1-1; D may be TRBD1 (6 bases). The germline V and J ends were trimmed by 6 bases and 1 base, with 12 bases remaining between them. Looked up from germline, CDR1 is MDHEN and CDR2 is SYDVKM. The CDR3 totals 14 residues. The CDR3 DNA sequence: TGTGCCAGCAGCCCTCAGGGGACGAACACTGAAGCTTTCTTT. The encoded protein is CASSPQGTNTEAFF. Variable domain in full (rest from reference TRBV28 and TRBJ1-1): DVKVTQSSRYLVKRTGEKVFLECVQDMDHENMFWYRQDPGLGLRLIYFSYDVKMKEKGDIPEGYSVSREKKERFSLILESASTNQTSMYLCASSPQGTNTEAFFGQGTRLTVV.

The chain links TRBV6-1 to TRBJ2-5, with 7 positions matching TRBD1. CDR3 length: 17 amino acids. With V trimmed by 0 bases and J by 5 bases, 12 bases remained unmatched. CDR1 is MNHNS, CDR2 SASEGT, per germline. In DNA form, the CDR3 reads TGTGCCAGCAGTGAAGCTACTCCGGCAGGGGGAATGGAGACCCAGTACTTC. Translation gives CASSEATPAGGMETQYF.

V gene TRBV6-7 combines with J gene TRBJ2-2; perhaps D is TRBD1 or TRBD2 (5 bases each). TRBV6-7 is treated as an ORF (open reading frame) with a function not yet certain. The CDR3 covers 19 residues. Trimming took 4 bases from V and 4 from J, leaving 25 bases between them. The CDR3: CASSSVPGPLLESTGELFF. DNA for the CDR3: TGTGCCAGCAGTTCGGTCCCGGGACCCCTGTTGGAGAGCACCGGGGAGCTGTTTTTT.

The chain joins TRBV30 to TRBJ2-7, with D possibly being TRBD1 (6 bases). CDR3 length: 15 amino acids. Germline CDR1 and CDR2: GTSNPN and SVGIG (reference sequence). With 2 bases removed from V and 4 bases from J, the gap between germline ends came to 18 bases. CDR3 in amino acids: CAWSPLGRGQYEQYF. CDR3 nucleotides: TGTGCCTGGAGTCCCCTTGGCAGGGGCCAGTACGAGCAGTACTTC.

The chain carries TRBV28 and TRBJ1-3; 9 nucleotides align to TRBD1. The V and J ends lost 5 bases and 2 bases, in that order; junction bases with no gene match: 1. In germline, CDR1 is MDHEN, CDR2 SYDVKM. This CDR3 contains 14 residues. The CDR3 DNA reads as TGTGCCAGCAGTGGACAGGGGACTGGAAACACCATATATTTT. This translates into CASSGQGTGNTIYF.

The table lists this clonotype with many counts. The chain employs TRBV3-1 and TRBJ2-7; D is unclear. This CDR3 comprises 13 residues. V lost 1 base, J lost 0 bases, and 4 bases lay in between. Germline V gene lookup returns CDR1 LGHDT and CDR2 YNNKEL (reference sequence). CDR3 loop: CASSQALSYEQYF. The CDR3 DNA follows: TGTGCCAGCAGCCAAGCCCTCTCCTACGAGCAGTACTTC.

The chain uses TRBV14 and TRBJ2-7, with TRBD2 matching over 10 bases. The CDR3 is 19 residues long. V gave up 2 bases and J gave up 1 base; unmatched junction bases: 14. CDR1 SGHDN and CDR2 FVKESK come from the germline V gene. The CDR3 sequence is CASSQSFPSTSGLSYEQYF. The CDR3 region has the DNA TGTGCCAGCAGCCAATCATTCCCCTCGACTAGCGGGCTTTCCTACGAGCAGTACTTC.

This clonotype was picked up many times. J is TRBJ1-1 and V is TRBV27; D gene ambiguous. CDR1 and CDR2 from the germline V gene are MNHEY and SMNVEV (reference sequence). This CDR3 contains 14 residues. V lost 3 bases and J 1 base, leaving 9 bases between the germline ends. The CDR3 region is CASSLKQTNTEAFF. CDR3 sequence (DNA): TGTGCCAGCAGTTTGAAACAAACGAACACTGAAGCTTTCTTT.

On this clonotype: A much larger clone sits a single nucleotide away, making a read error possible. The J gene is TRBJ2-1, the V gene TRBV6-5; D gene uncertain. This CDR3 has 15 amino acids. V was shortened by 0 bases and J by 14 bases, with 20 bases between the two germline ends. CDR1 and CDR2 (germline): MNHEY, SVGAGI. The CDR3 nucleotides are TGTGCCAGCAGTTACTCGTTTACAGCCCCGGGTGGGAAGTTCTTC. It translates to CASSYSFTAPGGKFF.

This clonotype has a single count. This chain's CDR3 is CAISGTGAGTASGTGYTF. CDR3 coding DNA: TGTGCCATCAGTGGCACTGGGGCAGGGACCGCTTCGGGCACTGGCTACACCTTC. The chain joins TRBV10-3 to TRBJ1-2, with a possible D match to TRBD1 (5 bases). The CDR3 runs to 18 residues. Germline-derived CDR1 and CDR2 are ENHRY and SYGVKD. V lost 4 bases and J lost 7, with 28 bases in between.

The CDR3 here is CASSFNREAEAFF. DNA for the CDR3: TGTGCCAGCAGTTTTAATCGGGAGGCTGAAGCTTTCTTT. This chain links TRBV12-3 or TRBV12-4 with TRBJ1-1; D gene unclear. V lost 3 bases, J lost 6 bases, and 11 bases lay in between. The CDR3 has 13 residues.

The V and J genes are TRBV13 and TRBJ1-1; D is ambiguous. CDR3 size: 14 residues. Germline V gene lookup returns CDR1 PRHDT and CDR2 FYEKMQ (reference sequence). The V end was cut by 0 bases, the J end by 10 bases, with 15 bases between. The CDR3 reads CASSLGLWNGGAFF. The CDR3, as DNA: TGTGCCAGCAGCTTAGGCCTCTGGAACGGTGGAGCTTTCTTT.

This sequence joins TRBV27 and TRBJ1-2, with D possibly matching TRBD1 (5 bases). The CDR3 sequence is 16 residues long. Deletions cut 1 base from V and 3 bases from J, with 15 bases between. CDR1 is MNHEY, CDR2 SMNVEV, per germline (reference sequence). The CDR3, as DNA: TGTGCCAGCAGTTTATTCCCTTTTGAGGGACACTATGGCTACACCTTC. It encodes CASSLFPFEGHYGYTF.

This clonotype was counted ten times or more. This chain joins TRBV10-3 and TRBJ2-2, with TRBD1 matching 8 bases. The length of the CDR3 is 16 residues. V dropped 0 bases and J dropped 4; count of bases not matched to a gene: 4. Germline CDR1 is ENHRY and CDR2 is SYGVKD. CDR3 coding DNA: TGTGCCATCAGTGAGTCTTGGACAGGGCGCACCGGGGAGCTGTTTTTT. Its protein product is CAISESWTGRTGELFF.

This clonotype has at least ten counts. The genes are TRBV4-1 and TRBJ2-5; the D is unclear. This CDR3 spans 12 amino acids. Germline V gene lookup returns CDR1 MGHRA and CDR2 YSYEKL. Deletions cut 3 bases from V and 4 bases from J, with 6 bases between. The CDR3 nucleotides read TGCGCCAGCAGCCATACCGGAGAGACCCAGTACTTC. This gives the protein CASSHTGETQYF.

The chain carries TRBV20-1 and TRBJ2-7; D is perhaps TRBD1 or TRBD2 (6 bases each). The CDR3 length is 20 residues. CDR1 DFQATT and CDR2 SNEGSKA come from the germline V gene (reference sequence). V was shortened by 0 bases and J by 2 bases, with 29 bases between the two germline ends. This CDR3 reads CSARDQGWGAWTELPYEQYF. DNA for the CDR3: TGCAGTGCTAGAGATCAGGGTTGGGGGGCTTGGACTGAACTACCCTACGAGCAGTACTTC.

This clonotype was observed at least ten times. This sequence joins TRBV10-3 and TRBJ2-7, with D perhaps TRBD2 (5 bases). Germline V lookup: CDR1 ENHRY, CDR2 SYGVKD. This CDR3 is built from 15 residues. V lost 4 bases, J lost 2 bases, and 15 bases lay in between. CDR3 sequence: CAISAPTTGTYEQYF. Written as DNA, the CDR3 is TGTGCCATCAGTGCCCCGACCACCGGGACCTACGAGCAGTACTTC.

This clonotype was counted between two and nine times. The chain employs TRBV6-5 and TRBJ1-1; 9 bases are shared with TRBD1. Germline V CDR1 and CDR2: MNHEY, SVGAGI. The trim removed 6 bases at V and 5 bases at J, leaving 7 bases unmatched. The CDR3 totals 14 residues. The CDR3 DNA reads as TGTGCCAGCAGGTACCGGGACAGGGAGACTGAAGCTTTCTTT. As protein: CASRYRDRETEAFF.

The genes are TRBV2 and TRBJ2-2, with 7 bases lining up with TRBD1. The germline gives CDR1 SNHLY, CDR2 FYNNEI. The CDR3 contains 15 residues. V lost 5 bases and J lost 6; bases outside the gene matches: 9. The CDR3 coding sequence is TGTGCCAGCAGTCCCTATGGGCAGGGGGCCGGGGAGCTGTTTTTT. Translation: CASSPYGQGAGELFF. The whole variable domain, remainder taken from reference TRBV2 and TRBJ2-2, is EPEVTQTPSHQVTQMGQEVILRCVPISNHLYFYWYRQILGQKVEFLVSFYNNEISEKSEIFDDQFSVERPDGSNFTLKIRSTKLEDSAMYFCASSPYGQGAGELFFGEGSRLTVL.

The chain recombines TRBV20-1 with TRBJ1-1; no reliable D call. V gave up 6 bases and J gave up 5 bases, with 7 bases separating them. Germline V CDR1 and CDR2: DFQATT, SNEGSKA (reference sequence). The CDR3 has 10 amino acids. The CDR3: CSAGSTEAFF. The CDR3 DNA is TGCAGTGCGGGTTCGACTGAAGCTTTCTTT.

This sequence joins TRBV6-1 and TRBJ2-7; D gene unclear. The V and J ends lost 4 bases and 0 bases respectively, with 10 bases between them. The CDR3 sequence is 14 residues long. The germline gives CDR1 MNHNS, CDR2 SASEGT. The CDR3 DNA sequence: TGTGCCAGCAGTGTTCAGCCAAGCTCCTACGAGCAGTACTTC. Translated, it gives CASSVQPSSYEQYF.

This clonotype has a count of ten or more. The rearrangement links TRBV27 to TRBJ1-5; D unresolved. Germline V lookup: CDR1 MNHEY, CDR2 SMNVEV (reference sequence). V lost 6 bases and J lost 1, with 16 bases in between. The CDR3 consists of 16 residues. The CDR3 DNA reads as TGTGCCAGCAGACTCTCTCGGGGAGGAAGCAATCAGCCCCAGCATTTT. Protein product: CASRLSRGGSNQPQHF.